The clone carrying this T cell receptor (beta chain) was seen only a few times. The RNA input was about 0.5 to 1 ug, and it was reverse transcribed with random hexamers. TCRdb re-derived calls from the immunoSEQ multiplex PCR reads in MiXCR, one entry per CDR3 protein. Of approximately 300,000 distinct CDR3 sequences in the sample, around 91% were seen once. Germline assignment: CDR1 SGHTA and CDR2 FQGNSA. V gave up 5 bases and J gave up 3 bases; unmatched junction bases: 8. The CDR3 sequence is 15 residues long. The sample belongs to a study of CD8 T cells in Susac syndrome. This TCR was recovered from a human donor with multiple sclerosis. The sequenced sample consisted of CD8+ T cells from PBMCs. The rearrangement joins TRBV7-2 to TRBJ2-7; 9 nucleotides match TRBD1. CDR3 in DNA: TGTGCCAGCAGCCCGGTCCCGGGACAGGGCTACGAGCAGTACTTC. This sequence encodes CASSPVPGQGYEQYF.